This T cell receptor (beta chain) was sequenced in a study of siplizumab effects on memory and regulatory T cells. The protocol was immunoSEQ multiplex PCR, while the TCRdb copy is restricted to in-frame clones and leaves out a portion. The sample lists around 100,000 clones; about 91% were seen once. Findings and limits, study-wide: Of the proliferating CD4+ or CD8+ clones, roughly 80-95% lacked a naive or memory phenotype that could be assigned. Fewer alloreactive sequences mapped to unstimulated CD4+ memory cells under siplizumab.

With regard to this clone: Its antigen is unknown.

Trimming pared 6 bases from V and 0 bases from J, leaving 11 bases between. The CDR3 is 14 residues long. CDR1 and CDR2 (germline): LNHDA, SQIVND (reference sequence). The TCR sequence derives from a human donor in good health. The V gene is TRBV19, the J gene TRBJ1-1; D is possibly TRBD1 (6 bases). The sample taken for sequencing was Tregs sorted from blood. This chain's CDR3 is CASSNRVVNTEAFF. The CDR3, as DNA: TGTGCCAGTAGCAACAGGGTAGTGAACACTGAAGCTTTCTTT.